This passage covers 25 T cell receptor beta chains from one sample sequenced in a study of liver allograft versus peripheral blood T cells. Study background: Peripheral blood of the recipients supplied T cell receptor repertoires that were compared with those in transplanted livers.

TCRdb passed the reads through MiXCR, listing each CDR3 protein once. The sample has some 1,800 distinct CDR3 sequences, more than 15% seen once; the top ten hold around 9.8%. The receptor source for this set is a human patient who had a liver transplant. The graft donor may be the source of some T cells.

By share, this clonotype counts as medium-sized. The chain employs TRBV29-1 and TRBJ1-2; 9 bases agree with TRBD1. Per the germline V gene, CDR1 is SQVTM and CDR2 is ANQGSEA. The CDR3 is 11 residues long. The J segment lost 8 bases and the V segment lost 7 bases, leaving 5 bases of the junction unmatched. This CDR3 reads CSADRGDGYTF. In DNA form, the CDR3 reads TGCAGCGCAGACAGGGGGGACGGCTACACCTTC.

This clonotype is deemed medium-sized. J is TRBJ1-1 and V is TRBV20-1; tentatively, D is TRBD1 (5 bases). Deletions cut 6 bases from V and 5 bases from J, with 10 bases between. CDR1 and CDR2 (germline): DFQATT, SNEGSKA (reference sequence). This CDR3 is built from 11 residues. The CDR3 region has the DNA TGCAGTGCCGCAGGGTTTACTGAAGCTTTCTTT. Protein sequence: CSAAGFTEAFF.

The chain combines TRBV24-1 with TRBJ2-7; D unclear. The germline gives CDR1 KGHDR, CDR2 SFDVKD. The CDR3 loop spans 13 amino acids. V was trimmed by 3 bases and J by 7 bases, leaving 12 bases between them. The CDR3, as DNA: TGTGCCACCAGTGATCGGGCCTCTGGGGAGCAGTACTTC. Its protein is CATSDRASGEQYF.

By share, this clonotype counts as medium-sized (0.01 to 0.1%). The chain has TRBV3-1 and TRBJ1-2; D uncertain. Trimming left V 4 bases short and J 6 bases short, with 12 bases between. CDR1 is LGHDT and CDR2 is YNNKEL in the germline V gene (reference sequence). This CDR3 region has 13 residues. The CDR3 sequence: CASSRLNEDGYTF. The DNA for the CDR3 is TGTGCCAGCAGCCGTTTAAATGAGGATGGCTACACCTTC.

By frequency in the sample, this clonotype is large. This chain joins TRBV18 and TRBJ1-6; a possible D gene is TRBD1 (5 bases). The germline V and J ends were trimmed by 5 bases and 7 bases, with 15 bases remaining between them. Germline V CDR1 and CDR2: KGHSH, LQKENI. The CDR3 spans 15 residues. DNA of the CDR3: TGTGCCAGCTCAGTCGGGACGCCGGTAAATTCACCCCTCCACTTT. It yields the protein CASSVGTPVNSPLHF.

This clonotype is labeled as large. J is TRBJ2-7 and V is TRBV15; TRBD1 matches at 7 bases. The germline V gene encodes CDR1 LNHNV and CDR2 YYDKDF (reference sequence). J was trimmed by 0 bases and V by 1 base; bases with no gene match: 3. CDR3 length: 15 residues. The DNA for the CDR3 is TGTGCCACCAGCAGAGCTGGGGACAGCTCCTACGAGCAGTACTTC. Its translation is CATSRAGDSSYEQYF.

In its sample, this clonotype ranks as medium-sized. CDR3 protein: CATSRLGQGNSPLHF. The DNA for the CDR3 is TGTGCCACCAGCAGGCTAGGACAGGGAAATTCACCCCTCCACTTT. V usage is TRBV15 and J usage is TRBJ1-6; 8 bases fit TRBD1. The J segment lost 7 bases and the V segment lost 3 bases, leaving 5 bases of the junction unmatched. Germline CDR1 and CDR2: LNHNV and YYDKDF (reference sequence). The CDR3 runs 15 residues.

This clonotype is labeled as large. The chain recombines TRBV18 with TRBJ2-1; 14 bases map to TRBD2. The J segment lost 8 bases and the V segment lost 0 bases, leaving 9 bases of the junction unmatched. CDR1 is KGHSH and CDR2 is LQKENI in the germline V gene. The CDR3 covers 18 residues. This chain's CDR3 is CASSPPGLAGVNQYEQFF. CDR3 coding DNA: TGTGCCAGCTCACCACCGGGACTAGCGGGAGTAAATCAATATGAGCAGTTCTTC.

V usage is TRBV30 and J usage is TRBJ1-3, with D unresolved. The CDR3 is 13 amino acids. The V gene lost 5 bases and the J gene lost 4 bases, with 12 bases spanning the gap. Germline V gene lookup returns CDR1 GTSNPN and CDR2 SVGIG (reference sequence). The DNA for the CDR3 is TGTGCCTGGGAGACGGGTTCCGGAAACACCATATATTTT. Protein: CAWETGSGNTIYF.

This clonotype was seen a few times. CDR3 residues: CSARGSGGAQGETQYF. In DNA form, the CDR3 reads TGCAGTGCTAGGGGTAGCGGGGGGGCCCAAGGGGAGACCCAGTACTTC. The gene calls are TRBV20-1 and TRBJ2-5; 11 bases line up with TRBD2. This CDR3 spans 16 amino acids. Trimming removed 3 bases from V and 5 bases from J; junction bases left unmatched: 11. Germline V CDR1 and CDR2: DFQATT, SNEGSKA (reference sequence).

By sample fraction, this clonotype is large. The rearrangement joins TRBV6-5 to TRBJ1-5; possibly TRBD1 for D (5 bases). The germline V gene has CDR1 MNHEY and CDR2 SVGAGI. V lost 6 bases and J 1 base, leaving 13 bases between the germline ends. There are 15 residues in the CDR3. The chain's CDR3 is CASRRGSLSNQPQHF. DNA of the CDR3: TGTGCCAGCAGGCGGGGCAGTCTAAGCAATCAGCCCCAGCATTTT.

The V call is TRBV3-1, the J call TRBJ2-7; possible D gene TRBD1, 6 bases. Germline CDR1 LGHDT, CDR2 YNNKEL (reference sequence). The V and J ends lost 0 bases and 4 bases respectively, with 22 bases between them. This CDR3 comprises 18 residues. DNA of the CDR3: TGTGCCAGCAGCCAAGATCGCCAGGGGACATATGGTCCTTACGAGCAGTACTTC. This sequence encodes CASSQDRQGTYGPYEQYF.

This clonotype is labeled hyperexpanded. The CDR3 loop reads CAISGQGSDDSPLHF. The CDR3, as DNA: TGTGCCATCAGTGGACAGGGCAGCGACGATTCACCCCTCCACTTT. The V call is TRBV10-3, the J call TRBJ1-6, with 7 bases lining up with TRBD1. V was pared by 4 bases and J by 8 bases, with 8 bases of the junction left unmatched. This CDR3 has 15 amino acids. Germline loops: CDR1 ENHRY, CDR2 SYGVKD.

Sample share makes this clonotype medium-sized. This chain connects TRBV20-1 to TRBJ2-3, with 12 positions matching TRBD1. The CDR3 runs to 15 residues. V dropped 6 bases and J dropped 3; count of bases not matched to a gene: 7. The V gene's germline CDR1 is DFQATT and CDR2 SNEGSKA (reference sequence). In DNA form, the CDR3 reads TGCAGTGCATGGGGACAGGGGGCTGTGACAGATACGCAGTATTTT. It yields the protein CSAWGQGAVTDTQYF.

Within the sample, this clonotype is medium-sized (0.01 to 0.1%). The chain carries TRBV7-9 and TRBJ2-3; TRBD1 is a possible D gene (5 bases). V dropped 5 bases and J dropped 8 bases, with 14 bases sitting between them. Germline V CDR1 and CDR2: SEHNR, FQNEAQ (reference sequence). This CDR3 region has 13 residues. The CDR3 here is CASSPRQPSTQYF. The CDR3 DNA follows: TGTGCCAGCAGCCCAAGACAGCCTTCTACGCAGTATTTT. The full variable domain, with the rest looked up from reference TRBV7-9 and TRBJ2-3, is DTGVSQNPRHKITKRGQNVTFRCDPISEHNRLYWYRQTLGQGPEFLTYFQNEAQLEKSRLLSDRFSAERPKGSFSTLEIQRTEQGDSAMYLCASSPRQPSTQYFGPGTRLTVL.

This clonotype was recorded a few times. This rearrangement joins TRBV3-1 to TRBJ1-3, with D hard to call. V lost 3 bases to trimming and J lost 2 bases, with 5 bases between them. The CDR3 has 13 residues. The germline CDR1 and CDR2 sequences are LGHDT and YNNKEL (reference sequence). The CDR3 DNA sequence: TGTGCCAGCAGCCAGGCGGCTGGAAACACCATATATTTT. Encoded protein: CASSQAAGNTIYF.

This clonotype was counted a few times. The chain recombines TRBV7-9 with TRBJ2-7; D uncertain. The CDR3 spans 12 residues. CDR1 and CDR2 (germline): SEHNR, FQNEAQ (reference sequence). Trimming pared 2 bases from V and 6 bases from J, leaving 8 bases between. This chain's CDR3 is CASSLTEGEQYF. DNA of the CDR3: TGTGCCAGCAGCTTAACGGAAGGCGAGCAGTACTTC.

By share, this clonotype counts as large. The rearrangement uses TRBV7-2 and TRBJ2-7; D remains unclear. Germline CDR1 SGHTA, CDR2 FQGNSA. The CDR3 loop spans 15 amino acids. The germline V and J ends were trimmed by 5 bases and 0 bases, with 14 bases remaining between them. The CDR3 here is CASSPQVSASYEQYF. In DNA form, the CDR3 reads TGTGCCAGCAGCCCCCAAGTGAGCGCCTCCTACGAGCAGTACTTC.

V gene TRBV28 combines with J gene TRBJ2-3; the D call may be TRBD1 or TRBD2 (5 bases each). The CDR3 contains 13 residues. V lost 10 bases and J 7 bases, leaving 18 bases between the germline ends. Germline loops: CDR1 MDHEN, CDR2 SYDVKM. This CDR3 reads CATRDGPGYTQYF. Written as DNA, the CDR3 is TGTGCCACCAGGGACGGGCCGGGTTATACGCAGTATTTT.

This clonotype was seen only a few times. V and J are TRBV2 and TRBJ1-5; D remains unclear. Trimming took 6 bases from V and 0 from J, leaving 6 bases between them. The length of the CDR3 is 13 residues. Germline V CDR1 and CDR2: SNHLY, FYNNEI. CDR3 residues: CASRADSNQPQHF. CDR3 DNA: TGTGCCAGCAGGGCGGATAGCAATCAGCCCCAGCATTTT.

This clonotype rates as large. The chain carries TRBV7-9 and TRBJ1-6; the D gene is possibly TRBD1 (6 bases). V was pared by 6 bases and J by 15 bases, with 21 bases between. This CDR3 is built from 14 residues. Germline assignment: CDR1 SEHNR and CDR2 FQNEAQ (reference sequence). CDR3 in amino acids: CASSLGTPLARLHF. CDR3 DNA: TGTGCCAGCAGTCTCGGGACACCCCTAGCCCGCCTCCACTTT.

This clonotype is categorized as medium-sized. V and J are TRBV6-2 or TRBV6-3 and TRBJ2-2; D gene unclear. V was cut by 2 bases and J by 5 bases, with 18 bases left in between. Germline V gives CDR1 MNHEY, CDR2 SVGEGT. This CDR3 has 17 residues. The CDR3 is CASSYAPWGSLTGELFF. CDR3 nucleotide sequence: TGTGCCAGCAGTTACGCACCCTGGGGTAGCCTGACCGGGGAGCTGTTTTTT.

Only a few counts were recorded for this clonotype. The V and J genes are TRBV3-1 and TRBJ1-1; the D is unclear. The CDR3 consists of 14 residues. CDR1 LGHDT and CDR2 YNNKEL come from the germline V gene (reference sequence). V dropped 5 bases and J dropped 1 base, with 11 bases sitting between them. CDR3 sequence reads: CASSERVGNTEAFF. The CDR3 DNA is TGTGCCAGCAGCGAAAGGGTGGGGAACACTGAAGCTTTCTTT. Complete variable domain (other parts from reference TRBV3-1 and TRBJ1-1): DTAVSQTPKYLVTQMGNDKSIKCEQNLGHDTMYWYKQDSKKFLKIMFSYNNKELIINETVPNRFSPKSPDKAHLNLHINSLELGDSAVYFCASSERVGNTEAFFGQGTRLTVV.

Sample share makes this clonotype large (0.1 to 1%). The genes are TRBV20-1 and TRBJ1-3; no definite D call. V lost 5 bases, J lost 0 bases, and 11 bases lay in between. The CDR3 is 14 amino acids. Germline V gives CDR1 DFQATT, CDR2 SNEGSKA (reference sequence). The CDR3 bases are TGCAGTGCTTTAGACCCCCTCTCTGGAAACACCATATATTTT. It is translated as CSALDPLSGNTIYF.

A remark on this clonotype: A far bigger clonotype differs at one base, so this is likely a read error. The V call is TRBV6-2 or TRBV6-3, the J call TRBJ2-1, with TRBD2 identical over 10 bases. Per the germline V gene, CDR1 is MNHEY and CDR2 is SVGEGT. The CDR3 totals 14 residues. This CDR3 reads CASSYYRLAGEQSF. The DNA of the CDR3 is TGTGCCAGCAGTTATTATCGACTAGCGGGTGAGCAGTCCTTC.